The 13 T cell receptor beta chains listed next were all sequenced from one sample in a study of T cell responses to AZD1222 COVID-19 vaccine. Sequencing was performed with immunoSEQ multiplex PCR; in TCRdb, only in-frame clones are kept and a portion is missing. The table has under 140,000 clones, about 94% seen once; the top ten hold 2.9%. The source material was peripheral blood, sampled 28 days after the second AZD1222 dose. The receptor set was obtained from an adult who received the AZD1222 COVID-19 vaccine.

The rearrangement uses TRBV7-9 and TRBJ1-2; the D is unclear. The CDR3 has 16 residues. V lost 0 bases to trimming and J lost 5 bases, with 16 bases between them. The germline V gene encodes CDR1 SEHNR and CDR2 FQNEAQ (reference sequence). The CDR3 nucleotides read TGTGCCAGCAGCTTAGCGCAAGCTGTCAGAGAGTATGGCTACACCTTC. This sequence encodes CASSLAQAVREYGYTF.

The chain has TRBV6-2 or TRBV6-3 and TRBJ1-5, with a weak D call TRBD1 (5 bases). The CDR3 loop spans 16 amino acids. Germline-derived CDR1 and CDR2 are MNHEY and SVGEGT. V lost 2 bases, J lost 3 bases, and 14 bases lay in between. CDR3 amino acids: CASSYTSAGHNQPQHF. The CDR3 region has the DNA TGTGCCAGCAGTTACACTTCGGCAGGGCACAATCAGCCCCAGCATTTT.

The rearrangement links TRBV29-1 to TRBJ1-5, with D perhaps matching TRBD1 (6 bases). Germline V gives CDR1 SQVTM, CDR2 ANQGSEA. V was shortened by 4 bases and J by 5 bases, with 15 bases between the two germline ends. The CDR3 sequence is 14 residues long. The CDR3 reads CSVGEGGYYQPQHF. The CDR3 DNA is TGCAGCGTTGGAGAAGGGGGTTATTATCAGCCCCAGCATTTT. The full variable domain, in which reference TRBV29-1 and TRBJ1-5 provide the parts outside the CDR3, is SAVISQKPSRDICQRGTSLTIQCQVDSQVTMMFWYRQQPGQSLTLIATANQGSEATYESGFVIDKFPISRPNLTFSTLTVSNMSPEDSSIYLCSVGEGGYYQPQHFGDGTRLSIL.

The V call is TRBV6-1, the J call TRBJ2-7, with D uncertain. Per germline, CDR1 MNHNS and CDR2 SASEGT. This CDR3 spans 11 amino acids. V lost 3 bases, J lost 2 bases, and 2 bases lay in between. For the CDR3, the DNA is TGTGCCAGCAGTGATGCCTACGAGCAGTACTTC. Its translation is CASSDAYEQYF.

The J gene is TRBJ1-5, the V gene TRBV4-2, with D possibly being TRBD1 (6 bases). This CDR3 is 16 amino acids long. CDR1 is LGHNA and CDR2 is YNFKEQ in the germline V gene. Trimming removed 3 bases at V and 6 bases at J, with 18 bases between. The CDR3 sequence: CASSHPTGRNSQPQHF. CDR3 DNA: TGTGCCAGCAGCCACCCCACAGGGAGGAATAGTCAGCCCCAGCATTTT.

This clone occurred a few times. The chain uses TRBV5-8 and TRBJ1-5; D not certain. The V gene's germline CDR1 is SGHTS and CDR2 YDEGEE. CDR3 length: 15 amino acids. V dropped 3 bases and J dropped 0 bases, with 10 bases sitting between them. The CDR3 coding sequence is TGTGCCAGCAGCTCAAGGTTATATAGCAATCAGCCCCAGCATTTT. The encoded protein is CASSSRLYSNQPQHF. The full variable domain, in which reference TRBV5-8 and TRBJ1-5 provide the parts outside the CDR3, is EAGVTQSPTHLIKTRGQQATLRCSPISGHTSVYWYQQALGLGLQFLLWYDEGEERNRGNFPPRFSGRQFPNYSSELNVNALELEDSALYLCASSSRLYSNQPQHFGDGTRLSIL.

The V gene is TRBV12-3 or TRBV12-4, the J gene TRBJ1-2; TRBD1 aligns across 9 bases. The J segment lost 8 bases and the V segment lost 3 bases, leaving 4 bases of the junction unmatched. The CDR3 loop spans 13 amino acids. Here the CDR3 reads CASSFRDRDGYTF. The CDR3 DNA follows: TGTGCCAGCAGTTTCCGGGACAGGGACGGCTACACCTTC.

The chain employs TRBV7-7 and TRBJ2-3; 7 positions match TRBD1. Germline V gene lookup returns CDR1 SSHAT and CDR2 FNYEAQ (reference sequence). The CDR3 length is 15 residues. Germline trimming cut 5 bases from V and 0 bases from J; bases unmatched to any gene: 5. This CDR3 is CASSPGTASTDTQYF. DNA for the CDR3: TGTGCCAGCAGCCCGGGGACAGCCAGCACAGATACGCAGTATTTT.

This chain joins TRBV6-6 and TRBJ2-1; 12 bases fit TRBD2. J gave up 0 bases and V 5 bases, and 2 bases lay outside the gene matches. The CDR3 runs 16 residues. Germline CDR1 is MNHNY and CDR2 is SVGAGI (reference sequence). CDR3 loop: CASSPTSGSSYNEQFF. The CDR3 coding sequence is TGTGCCAGCAGTCCGACTAGCGGGAGCTCCTACAATGAGCAGTTCTTC.

This clone was seen only once. This CDR3 is CASSPGLSNQPQHF. The CDR3 DNA follows: TGTGCCAGCAGCCCCGGCCTCAGCAATCAGCCCCAGCATTTT. V is TRBV5-5 and J is TRBJ1-5; the D is unclear. Germline V gene sequence: CDR1 SGHKS, CDR2 YYEKEE (reference sequence). V was clipped by 4 bases and J by 1 base, with 9 bases between them. There are 14 residues in the CDR3.

V and J are TRBV7-9 and TRBJ2-5, with D hard to call. CDR1 SEHNR and CDR2 FQNEAQ come from the germline V gene (reference sequence). The CDR3 is 11 residues long. Trimming cost V 3 bases and J 5 bases, with 4 bases left between them. CDR3 in amino acids: CASSFLETQYF. In DNA form, the CDR3 reads TGTGCCAGCAGCTTTTTGGAGACCCAGTACTTC.

The chain couples TRBV27 to TRBJ1-2; possible D gene TRBD1, 5 bases. V was pared by 4 bases and J by 8 bases, with 14 bases between. Germline CDR1 and CDR2: MNHEY and SMNVEV (reference sequence). This CDR3 has 13 amino acids. CDR3 nucleotides: TGTGCCAGCAGTTGGCCGGGGGGAGGCGGCTACACCTTC. Its translation is CASSWPGGGGYTF.

CDR3 region: CASSQGWTEAFF. For the CDR3, the DNA is TGTGCCAGTAGCCAGGGTTGGACTGAAGCTTTCTTT. The chain has TRBV19 and TRBJ1-1; possibly TRBD1 for D (5 bases). Trimming shortened V by 6 bases and J by 5 bases, and 10 bases separated the two germline ends. CDR1 is LNHDA and CDR2 is SQIVND in the germline V gene (reference sequence). The CDR3 contains 12 residues. The full variable domain, completed using reference TRBV19 and TRBJ1-1, is DGGITQSPKYLFRKEGQNVTLSCEQNLNHDAMYWYRQDPGQGLRLIYYSQIVNDFQKGDIAEGYSVSREKKESFPLTVTSAQKNPTAFYLCASSQGWTEAFFGQGTRLTVV.